The present T cell receptor (beta chain) was sequenced within a study of shared clonotypes between healthy human individuals. Details on this clone: Its antigen is currently unknown.

Study-level findings and limits: At large depth, rarefaction still showed sorted-subset sequencing to be incomplete.

Clones were read by immunoSEQ multiplex PCR, and TCRdb kept only the in-frame ones, dropping some. The sample holds 1,400,000 or so clones, 98% seen once. Germline values: CDR1 LNHNV, CDR2 YYDKDF (reference sequence). The CDR3 has 15 residues. V was shortened by 0 bases and J by 5 bases, with 12 bases between the two germline ends. V gene TRBV15 combines with J gene TRBJ2-3; weak D call: TRBD1 (5 bases). The receptor's source is a man aged 30-40 years in good health. What was sequenced was naive CD4+ T cells sorted from blood. As to subset: CD45RA+ positively selected. The chain's CDR3 is CATSRDRTPEDTQYF. CDR3 nucleotide sequence: TGTGCCACCAGCAGAGATAGGACACCCGAAGATACGCAGTATTTT.